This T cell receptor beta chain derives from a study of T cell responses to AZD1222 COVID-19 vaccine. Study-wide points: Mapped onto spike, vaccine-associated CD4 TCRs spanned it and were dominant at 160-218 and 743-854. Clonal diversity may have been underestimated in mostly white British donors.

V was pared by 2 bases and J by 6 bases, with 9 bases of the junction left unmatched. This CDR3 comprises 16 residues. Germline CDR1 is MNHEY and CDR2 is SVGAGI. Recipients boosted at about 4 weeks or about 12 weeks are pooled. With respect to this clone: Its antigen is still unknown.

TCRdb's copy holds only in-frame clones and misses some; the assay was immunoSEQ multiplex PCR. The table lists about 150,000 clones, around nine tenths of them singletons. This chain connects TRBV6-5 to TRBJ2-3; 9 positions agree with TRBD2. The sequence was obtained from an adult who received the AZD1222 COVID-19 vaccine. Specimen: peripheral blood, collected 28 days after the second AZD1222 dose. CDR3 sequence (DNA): TGTGCCAGCAGTTACAACATTGCGGGAGGGGTGGATACGCAGTATTTT. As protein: CASSYNIAGGVDTQYF.